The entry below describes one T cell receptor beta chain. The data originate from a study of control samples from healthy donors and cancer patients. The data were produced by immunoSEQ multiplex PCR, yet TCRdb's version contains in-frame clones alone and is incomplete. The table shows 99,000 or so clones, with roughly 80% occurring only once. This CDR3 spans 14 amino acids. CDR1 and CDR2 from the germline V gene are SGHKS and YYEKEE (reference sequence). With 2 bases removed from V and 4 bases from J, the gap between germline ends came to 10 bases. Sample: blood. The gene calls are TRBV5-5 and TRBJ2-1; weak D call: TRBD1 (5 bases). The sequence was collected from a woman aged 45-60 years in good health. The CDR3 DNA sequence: TGTGCCAGCAGCTTTTTTAAGGGGTACAATGAGCAGTTCTTC. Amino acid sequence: CASSFFKGYNEQFF.